This entry lists 11 T cell receptor beta chains sequenced from one sample in a study of blood T cells in healthy people across ages. Using a J-beta primer mix together with a sample-barcoded 5' primer, a second PCR was run for roughly 7 to 11 cycles. Using its own MiXCR run on the 5' RACE reads, TCRdb lists one record per CDR3 protein. Seen here are 1.5 million to 2 million distinct CDR3 sequences, about 30% observed once, and the top ten hold over 7%. The sample was blood. The receptors were sampled from a woman aged 25 to 39 in good health.

The V call is TRBV11-2, the J call TRBJ2-1, with D hard to call. V was cut by 7 bases and J by 3 bases, with 13 bases left in between. The CDR3 is 14 amino acids. Germline V gene data show CDR1 as SGHAT and CDR2 as FQNNGV. CDR3 DNA: TGTGCCAGCACCCCAGGTGGAAACTACAATGAGCAGTTCTTC. Translation: CASTPGGNYNEQFF.

This clonotype came up once. One base away lies a much larger clone, so this may be a sequencing read error. The J gene is TRBJ2-1, the V gene TRBV6-5; D uncertain. The J call may be in error: the DNA end matches TRBJ2-7 better. The CDR3 is made up of 16 amino acids. In germline, CDR1 is MNHEY, CDR2 SVGAGI. Here the CDR3 DNA reads TGTGCCAGCAGTTACCGGATCACGGGCTCCTACAATGAGCAGTACTTC. Amino acids: CASSYRITGSYNEQYF.

Only a few counts were recorded for this clonotype. The chain uses TRBV9 and TRBJ2-3; 10 positions agree with TRBD2. Looked up from germline, CDR1 is SGDLS and CDR2 is YYNGEE. The CDR3 consists of 14 residues. V trimming: 9 bases; J trimming: 2 bases; junction bases outside the gene matches: 6. CDR3: CANPSGSLTDTQYF. As DNA, the CDR3 is TGTGCCAATCCTAGCGGGAGTCTCACAGATACGCAGTATTTT.

The chain uses TRBV2 and TRBJ2-5; tentatively, D is TRBD2 (6 bases). The V gene's germline CDR1 is SNHLY and CDR2 FYNNEI. The CDR3 contains 13 residues. With 7 bases removed from V and 3 bases from J, the gap between germline ends came to 12 bases. The CDR3 DNA sequence: TGTGCCAGCATGGGTAGGGAGGAAGAGACCCAGTACTTC. As protein: CASMGREEETQYF.

In this sample, this clonotype turned up a few times. V usage is TRBV15 and J usage is TRBJ2-5; 8 bases match TRBD1. With V trimmed by 3 bases and J by 11 bases, 17 bases remained unmatched. The CDR3 is made up of 16 amino acids. The germline gives CDR1 LNHNV, CDR2 YYDKDF (reference sequence). CDR3 sequence: CATSSSDREVFYEQYF. Here the CDR3 DNA reads TGTGCCACCAGCAGCTCGGACAGGGAAGTTTTCTATGAGCAGTACTTC.

This clonotype was detected only a few times. This chain uses TRBV7-2 with TRBJ2-1; no definite D call. Trimming shortened V by 5 bases and J by 14 bases, and 16 bases separated the two germline ends. CDR1 is SGHTA and CDR2 is FQGNSA in the germline V gene. The length of the CDR3 is 12 residues. The CDR3 protein is CASSNTAEREFF. The DNA of the CDR3 is TGTGCCAGCAGCAATACCGCGGAACGTGAGTTCTTC.

The chain recombines TRBV4-3 with TRBJ2-5; D unresolved. The CDR3 has 16 amino acids. Germline V gene sequence: CDR1 LGHNA, CDR2 YSLEER. V was pared by 3 bases and J by 5 bases, with 19 bases between. CDR3 DNA: TGCGCCAGCAGCCACCGAAACATGGGCTTACGGGAGACCCAGTACTTC. Translated: CASSHRNMGLRETQYF.

In DNA, the CDR3 is TGTGCCAGCAGCCTACAAGCGTACACTGAAGCTTTCTTT. Translating it yields CASSLQAYTEAFF. This chain links TRBV11-2 with TRBJ1-1; D gene unclear. V was pared by 5 bases and J by 3 bases, with 10 bases between. The CDR3 loop spans 13 amino acids. Germline V gives CDR1 SGHAT, CDR2 FQNNGV. The whole variable domain, remainder taken from reference TRBV11-2 and TRBJ1-1, is EAGVAQSPRYKIIEKRQSVAFWCNPISGHATLYWYQQILGQGPKLLIQFQNNGVVDDSQLPKDRFSAERLKGVDSTLKIQPAKLEDSAVYLCASSLQAYTEAFFGQGTRLTVV.

The chain carries TRBV29-1 and TRBJ1-6; 10 bases match TRBD1. The CDR3 contains 13 residues. Per germline, CDR1 SQVTM and CDR2 ANQGSEA. The V segment lost 6 bases and the J segment 7 bases; nucleotides outside the gene matches: 3. The CDR3 is CSVLDRGNSPLHF. The CDR3 DNA follows: TGCAGCGTCTTGGACAGGGGGAATTCACCCCTCCACTTT.

The chain has TRBV3-1 and TRBJ2-3; no clear D gene. Between the trimmed V and J ends, which lost 2 bases and 4 bases, there was a span of 22 bases. Per germline, CDR1 LGHDT and CDR2 YNNKEL (reference sequence). The CDR3 length is 18 residues. CDR3: CASSQQALRWARADTQYF. The DNA of the CDR3 is TGTGCCAGCAGCCAACAAGCGCTGAGGTGGGCTCGGGCAGATACGCAGTATTTT.

For this clonotype: A read error may account for a junction end that differs from germline. This sequence joins TRBV9 and TRBJ1-2; 9 nucleotides match TRBD1. Germline CDR1 is SGDLS and CDR2 is YYNGEE. The CDR3 sequence is 17 residues long. The CDR3 nucleotides are TGTGCCTGCAGCCCGCACAACTCGGACAGGGGCCTCTATGGCTACACCTTC. Translation gives CACSPHNSDRGLYGYTF.